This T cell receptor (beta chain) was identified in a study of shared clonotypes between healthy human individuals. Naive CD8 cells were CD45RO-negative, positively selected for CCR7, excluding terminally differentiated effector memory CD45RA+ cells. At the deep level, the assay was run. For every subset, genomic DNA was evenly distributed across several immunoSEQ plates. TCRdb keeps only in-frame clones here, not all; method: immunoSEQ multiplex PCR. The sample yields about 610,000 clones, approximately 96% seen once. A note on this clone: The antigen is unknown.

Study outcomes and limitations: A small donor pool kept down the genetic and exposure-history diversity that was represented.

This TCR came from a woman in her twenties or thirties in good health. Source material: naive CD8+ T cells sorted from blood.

Here the CDR3 reads CASSVDTGSRETQYF. The DNA of the CDR3 is TGTGCCAGCAGCGTAGACACAGGGTCGAGGGAGACCCAGTACTTC. The V and J genes are TRBV9 and TRBJ2-5, with D maybe TRBD1 (6 bases). The CDR3 spans 15 residues. Germline-derived CDR1 and CDR2 are SGDLS and YYNGEE. Trimming took 0 bases from V and 5 from J, leaving 14 bases between them.